This T cell receptor (beta chain) was captured by sequencing in a study of cytomegalovirus exposure and HLA in healthy donors. Study-level points and caveats: With high specificity and sensitivity, the classifier reportedly diagnosed cytomegalovirus status.

The CDR3 sequence is 16 residues long. CDR1 and CDR2 from the germline V gene are SEHNR and FQNEAQ (reference sequence). Trimming removed 1 base at V and 4 bases at J, with 14 bases between. In regard to this clone: As yet, its antigen is unknown.

PCR involved 60 Vbeta and 13 Jbeta primers. Clones were read by immunoSEQ multiplex PCR, and TCRdb kept only the in-frame ones, dropping some. The data contain around 170,000 clones, 81% of them singletons. The chain joins TRBV7-9 to TRBJ2-1; possibly TRBD2 for D (5 bases). The sequence came from a man aged 45 to 65 in good health and CMV-seropositive. Sequencing was done on a sample of PBMCs. CDR3 sequence (DNA): TGTGCCAGCAGCTTAGTAGTCAGCGGAGCGTACAATGAGCAGTTCTTC. Translated: CASSLVVSGAYNEQFF. Full variable domain (rest looked up from reference TRBV7-9 and TRBJ2-1): DTGVSQNPRHKITKRGQNVTFRCDPISEHNRLYWYRQTLGQGPEFLTYFQNEAQLEKSRLLSDRFSAERPKGSFSTLEIQRTEQGDSAMYLCASSLVVSGAYNEQFFGPGTRLTVL.